This T cell receptor beta chain stems from a study of cytotoxic CD8 clonotypes in ibrutinib-treated CLL. Looking at the study overall: Investigators reported some 24 partial and 2 complete responses; after median around 6 years, roughly 15 patients remained remitted and 12 progressed. Findings and caveats of the study: Baseline clonality, higher than in age-matched healthy donors, tracked circulating CD8+ T-cell counts. Clonality rose at ibrutinib response and fell back toward baseline at progression.

As to this clone: The antigen remains unidentified.

The data were produced by immunoSEQ multiplex PCR, yet TCRdb's version contains in-frame clones alone and is incomplete. The top ten clones hold about 6.7% of a sample with some 310,000 clones, 80% of them seen once. This TCR was recovered from a human donor with chronic lymphocytic leukemia. The sample in question was PBMCs, obtained before ibrutinib treatment.

This chain's CDR3 is CASSLVWGTGGLLNTEAFF. In DNA form, the CDR3 reads TGTGCCAGCAGCCTGGTTTGGGGGACAGGGGGGTTACTGAACACTGAAGCTTTCTTT. The chain combines TRBV5-8 with TRBJ1-1, with 11 bases aligning to TRBD1. Losses at the gene ends were 4 bases for V and 0 bases for J; bases not matched to a gene: 14. Germline V gives CDR1 SGHTS, CDR2 YDEGEE. This CDR3 has 19 residues.